This T cell receptor beta chain derives from a study of blood T cell repertoires in COVID-19. Sequenced by immunoSEQ multiplex PCR; TCRdb stores in-frame clones only, minus some. Counted here are 350,000 to 400,000 clones, 90% to 95% occurring once; the ten biggest clones make up about 0.86%. In the 2 weeks before study entry, exposed participants met a COVID-19 case, which was PCR-confirmed or clinician-diagnosed. The V end lost 3 bases, the J end lost 9 bases, and 11 bases lay between the germline ends. This CDR3 is built from 11 residues. In germline, CDR1 is SQVTM, CDR2 ANQGSEA. V is TRBV29-1 and J is TRBJ2-5; weak D call: TRBD1 (6 bases). The sequence was collected from a woman aged 40 to 50 who had been exposed to COVID-19. Sample: PBMCs or T cells enriched from blood (not recorded which). In DNA, the CDR3 is TGCAGCGTTGAGCCACAGGGTGCCCAGTACTTC. The encoded protein is CSVEPQGAQYF.